This T cell receptor (beta chain) was sequenced in a study of blood T cell repertoires in COVID-19. Study-wide context: Specimens from acute and convalescent COVID-19 originated in the United States, Italy and Spain. In each case, the material was cDNA or gDNA derived from T cells, B-cell-depleted T cells, or PBMCs.

Authors' methods: Reference gene primer amplification yielded estimated nucleated cell counts. Clones were read by immunoSEQ multiplex PCR, and TCRdb kept only the in-frame ones, dropping some. For V, J and clone size, that table is used; D and trimming come from the DNA. This table has some 260,000 clones, approximately 86% appearing once. This receptor was obtained from a woman of 80 years or more with active or convalescent COVID-19. The sequenced material came from peripheral blood.

This CDR3 is CASSLRQRSRRLGYGYTF. In nucleotides, the CDR3 is TGTGCCAGCAGTCTAAGACAGAGGAGCAGGCGGCTAGGCTATGGCTACACCTTC. The chain links TRBV6-6 to TRBJ1-2; possible D gene TRBD1, 5 bases. CDR3 size: 18 residues. The germline V gene encodes CDR1 MNHNY and CDR2 SVGAGI (reference sequence). The V end was cut by 5 bases, the J end by 4 bases, with 26 bases between.